A selection of T cell receptor beta chains follows, all from one sample in a study of blood T cell repertoires in COVID-19. Assay used: immunoSEQ multiplex PCR; TCRdb lists only in-frame clones, some missing. In the table there are 100,000 to 150,000 clones, more than 75% of which are singletons. Input material: peripheral blood. The receptors shown here come from a human donor in a cohort sampled during active COVID-19. Each CDR3 is given with its conserved first and last residue. Fields, in order: J gene, clone size, V gene, D gene, CDR3 DNA, CDR3 protein. The D gene is left open where the match is weak. A clone size is listed for some rows: how often the clone was seen (once, few, many), or a class if it is expanded.

j_gene: TRBJ2-3; abundance: NA; v_gene: TRBV6-5; d_gene: TRBD1; CDR3nt: TGTGCCAGCAGTACGGGACAGAACACAGATACGCAGTATTTT; CDR3aa: CASSTGQNTDTQYF
j_gene: TRBJ1-1; abundance: NA; v_gene: TRBV19; d_gene: NA; CDR3nt: TGTGCCAGTAGTACAGGGTTGGCTGAAGCTTTCTTT; CDR3aa: CASSTGLAEAFF
j_gene: TRBJ2-7; abundance: NA; v_gene: TRBV14; d_gene: TRBD2; CDR3nt: TGTGCCAGCAGCCAAGAAGCGGGGGTCTACGAGCAGTACTTC; CDR3aa: CASSQEAGVYEQYF
j_gene: TRBJ2-1; abundance: NA; v_gene: TRBV5-8; d_gene: TRBD1; CDR3nt: TGTGCCAGCAGCTCGAGGCCGGACAGGGGAGAGGGCGATGAGCAGTTCTTC; CDR3aa: CASSSRPDRGEGDEQFF
j_gene: TRBJ2-7; abundance: NA; v_gene: TRBV5-4; d_gene: TRBD2; CDR3nt: TGTGCCAGCAGCCCGGGAGCTAGCGGGAGTATGTACGAGCAGTACTTC; CDR3aa: CASSPGASGSMYEQYF
j_gene: TRBJ2-3; abundance: NA; v_gene: TRBV5-4; d_gene: TRBD1; CDR3nt: TGTGCCAGCAGCCTTCGGACAGGAAGGCCTAGCACAGATACGCAGTATTTT; CDR3aa: CASSLRTGRPSTDTQYF
j_gene: TRBJ2-7; abundance: NA; v_gene: TRBV28; d_gene: TRBD2; CDR3nt: TGTGCCAGCAGTTTGACTAGCGGGAGACTCGACGAGCAGTACTTC; CDR3aa: CASSLTSGRLDEQYF
j_gene: TRBJ2-1; abundance: NA; v_gene: TRBV10-3; d_gene: NA; CDR3nt: TGTGCCATCAGTGAGTCTCGCTTGGTGCGGTACAATGAGCAGTTCTTC; CDR3aa: CAISESRLVRYNEQFF
j_gene: TRBJ2-3; abundance: NA; v_gene: TRBV5-1; d_gene: TRBD1; CDR3nt: TGCGCCAGCAGCTTGGGCCTTGACAGGGCATCAGATACGCAGTATTTT; CDR3aa: CASSLGLDRASDTQYF
j_gene: TRBJ2-1; abundance: NA; v_gene: TRBV29-1; d_gene: TRBD2; CDR3nt: TGCAGCGTTGAAGATCTGCCTAGCGGAATTTACAATGAGCAGTTCTTC; CDR3aa: CSVEDLPSGIYNEQFF
j_gene: TRBJ2-1; abundance: NA; v_gene: TRBV3-1/TRBV3-2; d_gene: NA; CDR3nt: TGTGCCAGCAGGCAGGGGACTACTGTTTACAATGAGCAGTTCTTC; CDR3aa: CASRQGTTVYNEQFF
j_gene: TRBJ2-7; abundance: NA; v_gene: TRBV11-2; d_gene: NA; CDR3nt: TGTGCCAGCAGCTCGGGGAGCGAGTGGGATCTCGGCGAGCAGTACTTC; CDR3aa: CASSSGSEWDLGEQYF
j_gene: TRBJ2-1; abundance: NA; v_gene: TRBV7-2; d_gene: TRBD2; CDR3nt: TGTGCCAGCAGCTTGACTAGCGGCACCTACAATGAGCAGTTCTTC; CDR3aa: CASSLTSGTYNEQFF
j_gene: TRBJ2-5; abundance: NA; v_gene: TRBV27; d_gene: NA; CDR3nt: TGTGCCAGCAGTTTATGGGGGGACGAGACCCAGTACTTC; CDR3aa: CASSLWGDETQYF
j_gene: TRBJ2-3; abundance: few; v_gene: TRBV11-2; d_gene: TRBD2; CDR3nt: TGTGCCAGCAGCCCGGGACTAGCGGGGGGGCCCCAGACAGATACGCAGTATTTT; CDR3aa: CASSPGLAGGPQTDTQYF